Each of the 6 T cell receptor beta chains below was sequenced from the same sample in a study of tumor-infiltrating lymphocytes in primary liver carcinoma. Researchers drew blood RNA from unsorted whole blood and extracted germline DNA as well. A constant-region primer served to make TCR beta cDNA from 500 to 550 ng total RNA. Investigators got TCR beta libraries out of three nested multiplex PCR rounds, done with slightly modified ARM-PCR. PCR rounds one and two used TRBV1-TRBV30 forward primers with a C-beta reverse primer for approximately 11 cycles each. Via MiXCR, TCRdb re-called the multiplex PCR reads, giving one row per CDR3 protein. The table includes roughly 330,000 distinct CDR3 sequences, roughly two thirds detected once. Source material: peripheral blood. The origin of the receptors is a man aged 40-55 years with primary liver carcinoma and hepatitis B virus infection.

This clonotype was counted at least ten times. DNA for the CDR3: TGTGCCAGCAATCCCGGGGGCGGCCCGAACACCGGGGAGCTGTTTTTT. Its protein is CASNPGGGPNTGELFF. This chain joins TRBV6-2 or TRBV6-3 and TRBJ2-2; D is tentatively TRBD1 or TRBD2 (6 bases each). V was shortened by 7 bases and J by 0 bases, with 15 bases between the two germline ends. The CDR3 sequence is 16 residues long. Per the germline V gene, CDR1 is MNHEY and CDR2 is SVGEGT.

This clonotype has ten or more counts. The rearrangement links TRBV6-1 to TRBJ2-5; D is unclear. The V end lost 4 bases, the J end lost 5 bases, and 8 bases lay between the germline ends. Germline V CDR1 and CDR2: MNHNS, SASEGT. This CDR3 is built from 12 residues. The CDR3 spells CASSAHRETQYF. CDR3 DNA: TGTGCCAGCAGTGCCCACCGGGAGACCCAGTACTTC.

This clonotype has a handful of counts. This chain joins TRBV28 and TRBJ2-3, with 8 bases fitting TRBD2. This CDR3 contains 13 residues. The V gene's germline CDR1 is MDHEN and CDR2 SYDVKM. V was clipped by 1 base and J by 15 bases; unmatched bases: 9. The CDR3 region has the DNA TGTGCCAGCAGTTTATTGCGGGAGGCCCCGTTATATTTT. Translating it yields CASSLLREAPLYF.

In the case of this clonotype: The germline gene is not matched at one end of the junction; a read error may be the cause. This chain uses TRBV6-5 with TRBJ2-7; the D gene is possibly TRBD1 (5 bases). This CDR3 region has 14 residues. Germline CDR1 and CDR2: MNHEY and SVGAGI. DNA of the CDR3: TGTGCCAGCACTCTCTTTACAGGATCCAACGATCAGTACTTC. Its translation: CASTLFTGSNDQYF.

Judged by abundance, this clonotype is medium-sized. The CDR3 nucleotides read TGCAGCGTCCAGCACACCGGGGAGCTGTTTTTT. Amino acids: CSVQHTGELFF. The chain employs TRBV29-1 and TRBJ2-2; no definite D call. This CDR3 has 11 residues. V was trimmed by 6 bases and J by 3 bases, leaving 5 bases between them. Germline V lookup: CDR1 SQVTM, CDR2 ANQGSEA.

As to this clonotype: This may stem from a read error, because a much larger clone lies one nucleotide away. The gene calls are TRBV6-1 and TRBJ1-6; perhaps TRBD1 as D (5 bases). The CDR3 extends over 14 amino acids. The germline V gene encodes CDR1 MNHNS and CDR2 SASEGT. V lost 5 bases and J 6 bases, leaving 11 bases between the germline ends. This CDR3 is CASSFRDGNSPLHF. For the CDR3, the DNA is TGTGCCAGCAGTTTTCGGGACGGTAATTCACCCCTCCACTTT.